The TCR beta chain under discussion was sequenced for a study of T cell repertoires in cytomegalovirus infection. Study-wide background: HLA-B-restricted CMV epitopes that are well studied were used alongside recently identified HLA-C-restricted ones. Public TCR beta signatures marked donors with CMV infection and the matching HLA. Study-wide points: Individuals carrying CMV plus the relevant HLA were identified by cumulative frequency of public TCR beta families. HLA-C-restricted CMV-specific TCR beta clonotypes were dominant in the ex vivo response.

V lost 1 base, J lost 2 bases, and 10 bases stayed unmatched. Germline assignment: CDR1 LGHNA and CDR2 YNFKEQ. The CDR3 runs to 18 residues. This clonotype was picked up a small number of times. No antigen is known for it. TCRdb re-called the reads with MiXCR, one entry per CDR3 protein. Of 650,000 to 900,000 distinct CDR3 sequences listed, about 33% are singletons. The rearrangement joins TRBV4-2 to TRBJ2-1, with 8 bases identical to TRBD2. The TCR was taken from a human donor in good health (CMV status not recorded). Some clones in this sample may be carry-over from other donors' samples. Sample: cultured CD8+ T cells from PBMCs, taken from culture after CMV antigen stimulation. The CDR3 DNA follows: TGTGCCAGCAGCCAAGCTACTCGGGGCGGGGGGCCCTACAATGAGCAGTTCTTC. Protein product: CASSQATRGGGPYNEQFF.